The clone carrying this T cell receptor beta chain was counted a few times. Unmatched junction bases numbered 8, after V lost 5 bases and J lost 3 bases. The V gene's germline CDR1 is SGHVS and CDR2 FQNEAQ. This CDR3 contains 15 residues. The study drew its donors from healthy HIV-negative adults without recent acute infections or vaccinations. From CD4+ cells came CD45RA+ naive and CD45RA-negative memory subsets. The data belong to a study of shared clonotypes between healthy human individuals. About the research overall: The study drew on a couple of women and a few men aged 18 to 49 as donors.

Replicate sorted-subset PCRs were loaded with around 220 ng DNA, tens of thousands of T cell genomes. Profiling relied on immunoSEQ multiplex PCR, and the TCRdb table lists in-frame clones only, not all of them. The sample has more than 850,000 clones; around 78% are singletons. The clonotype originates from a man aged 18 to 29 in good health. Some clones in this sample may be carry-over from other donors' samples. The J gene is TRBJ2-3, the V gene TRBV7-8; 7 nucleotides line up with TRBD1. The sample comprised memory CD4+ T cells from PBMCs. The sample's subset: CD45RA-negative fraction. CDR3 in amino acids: CASSKRAGGTDTQYF. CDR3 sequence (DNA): TGTGCCAGCAGCAAACGGGCAGGGGGTACAGATACGCAGTATTTT.